Below, one TCR beta chain is given with its context. The antigen remains unidentified. This record belongs to a study of cytomegalovirus exposure and HLA in healthy donors. General study points: The sole available immune exposure information was CMV serostatus.

The germline gives CDR1 SGHRS, CDR2 YFSETQ. The V gene lost 4 bases and the J gene lost 1 base, with 12 bases spanning the gap. This CDR3 contains 15 residues. Researchers ran the PCR with 60 Vbeta and 13 Jbeta primers. Libraries were prepared by immunoSEQ multiplex PCR; TCRdb keeps only in-frame clonotypes and omits some of them. The sample has 150,000 to 200,000 clones; approximately 71% are singletons. This receptor was taken from a girl aged 10-17 years in good health and CMV-seronegative. The rearrangement uses TRBV5-1 and TRBJ1-5, with D perhaps TRBD1 (6 bases). The sequencing input was PBMCs. CDR3 nucleotides: TGCGCCAGCAGCCCAGGGGTTTTCAGCAATCAGCCCCAGCATTTT. Amino acid sequence: CASSPGVFSNQPQHF.